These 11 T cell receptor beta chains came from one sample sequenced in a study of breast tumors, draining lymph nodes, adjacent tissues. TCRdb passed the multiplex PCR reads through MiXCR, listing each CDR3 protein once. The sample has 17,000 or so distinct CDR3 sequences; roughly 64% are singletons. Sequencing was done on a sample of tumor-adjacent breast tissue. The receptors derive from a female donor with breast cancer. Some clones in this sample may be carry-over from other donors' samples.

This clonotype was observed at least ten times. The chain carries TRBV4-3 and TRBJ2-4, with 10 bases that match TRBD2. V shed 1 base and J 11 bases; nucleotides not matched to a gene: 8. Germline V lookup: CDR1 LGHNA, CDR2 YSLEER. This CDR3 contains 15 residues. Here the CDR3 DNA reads TGCGCCAGCAGCCAAGTGCTTACGGGACTAGCGTTTCAGTACTTC. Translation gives CASSQVLTGLAFQYF.

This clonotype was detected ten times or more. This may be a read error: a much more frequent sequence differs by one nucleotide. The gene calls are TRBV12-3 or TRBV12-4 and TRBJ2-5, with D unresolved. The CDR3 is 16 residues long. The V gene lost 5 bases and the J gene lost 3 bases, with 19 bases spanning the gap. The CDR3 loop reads CASSSTVGFSEETQYF. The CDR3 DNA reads TGTGCCAGCAGTAGCACAGTGGGGTTTTCCGAAGAGACCCAGTACTTC.

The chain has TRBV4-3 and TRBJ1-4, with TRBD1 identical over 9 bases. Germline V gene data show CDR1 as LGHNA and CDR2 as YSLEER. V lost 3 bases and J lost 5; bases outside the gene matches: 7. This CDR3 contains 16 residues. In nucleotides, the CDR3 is TGCGCCAGCAGCCAGGGGCCCGGGACAGGGAATGAAAAACTGTTTTTT. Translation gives CASSQGPGTGNEKLFF.

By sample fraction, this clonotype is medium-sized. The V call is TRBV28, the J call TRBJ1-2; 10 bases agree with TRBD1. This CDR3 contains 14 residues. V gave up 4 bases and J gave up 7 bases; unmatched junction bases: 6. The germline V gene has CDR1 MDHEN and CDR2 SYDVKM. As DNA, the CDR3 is TGTGCCAGCAGTTCCGGGACAGGGGTAATTGGCTACACCTTC. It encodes CASSSGTGVIGYTF.

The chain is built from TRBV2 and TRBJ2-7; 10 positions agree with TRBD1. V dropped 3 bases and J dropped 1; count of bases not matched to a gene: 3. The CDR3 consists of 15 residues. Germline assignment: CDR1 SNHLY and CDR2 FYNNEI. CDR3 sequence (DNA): TGTGCCAGCAGTGACCCGGGACAGGGGTCCTACGAGCAGTACTTC. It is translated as CASSDPGQGSYEQYF.

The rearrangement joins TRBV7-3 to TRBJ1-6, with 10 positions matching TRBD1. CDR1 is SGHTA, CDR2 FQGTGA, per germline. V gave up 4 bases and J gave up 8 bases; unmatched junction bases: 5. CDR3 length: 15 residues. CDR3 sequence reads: CASSSGQGFHSPLHF. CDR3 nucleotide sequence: TGTGCCAGCAGCTCGGGACAGGGGTTTCATTCACCCCTCCACTTT.

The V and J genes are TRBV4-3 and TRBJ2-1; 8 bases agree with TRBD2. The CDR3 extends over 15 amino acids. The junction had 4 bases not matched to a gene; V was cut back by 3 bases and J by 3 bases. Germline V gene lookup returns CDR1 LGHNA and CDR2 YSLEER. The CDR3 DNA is TGCGCCAGCAGCCAGGGGACTAGTAACTACAATGAGCAGTTCTTC. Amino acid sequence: CASSQGTSNYNEQFF.

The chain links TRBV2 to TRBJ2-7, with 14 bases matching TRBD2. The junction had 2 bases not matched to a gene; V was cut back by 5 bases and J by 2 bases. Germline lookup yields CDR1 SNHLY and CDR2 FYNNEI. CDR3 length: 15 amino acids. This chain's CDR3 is CASSRLAGGPYEQYF. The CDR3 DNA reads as TGTGCCAGCAGTAGACTAGCGGGAGGGCCCTACGAGCAGTACTTC.

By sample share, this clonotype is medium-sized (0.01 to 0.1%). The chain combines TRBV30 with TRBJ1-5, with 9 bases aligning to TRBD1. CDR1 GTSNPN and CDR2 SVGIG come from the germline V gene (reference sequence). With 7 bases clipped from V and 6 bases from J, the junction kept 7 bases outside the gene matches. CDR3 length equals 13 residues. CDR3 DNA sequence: TGTGCCTATCGGGGACAGGGAGTTCAGCCCCAGCATTTT. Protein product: CAYRGQGVQPQHF.

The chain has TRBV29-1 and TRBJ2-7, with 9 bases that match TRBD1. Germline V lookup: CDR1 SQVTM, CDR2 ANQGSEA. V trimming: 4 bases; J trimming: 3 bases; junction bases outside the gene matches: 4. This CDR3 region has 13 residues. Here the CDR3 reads CSVVGTGIYEQYF. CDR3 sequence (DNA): TGCAGCGTTGTGGGGACAGGGATCTACGAGCAGTACTTC.

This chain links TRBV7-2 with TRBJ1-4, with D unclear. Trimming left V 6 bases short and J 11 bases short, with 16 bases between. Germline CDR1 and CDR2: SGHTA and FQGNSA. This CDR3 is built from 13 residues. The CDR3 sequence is CASSFESRVKLFF. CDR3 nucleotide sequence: TGTGCCAGCAGTTTCGAGTCTAGGGTGAAACTGTTTTTT.